The 23 T cell receptor beta chains reported below all come from one sample, sequenced in a study of blood T cell repertoires in COVID-19. TCRdb keeps only in-frame clones here, not all; method: immunoSEQ multiplex PCR. The table records approximately 160,000 clones, approximately 80% of them present only once. The sequenced sample consisted of peripheral blood. The receptors were sampled from a woman older than 75 with active or convalescent COVID-19.

The chain employs TRBV7-2 and TRBJ2-3, with a possible D match to TRBD2 (6 bases). Germline V gene sequence: CDR1 SGHTA, CDR2 FQGNSA. The V end lost 5 bases, the J end lost 2 bases, and 17 bases lay between the germline ends. The length of the CDR3 is 16 residues. CDR3 DNA: TGTGCCAGCAGCCGGGGAGGCCTGGGAGTCACAGATACGCAGTATTTT. Its translation is CASSRGGLGVTDTQYF.

The chain recombines TRBV7-2 with TRBJ2-7; D may be TRBD2 (6 bases). CDR1 is SGHTA, CDR2 FQGNSA, per germline. The ends were cut back, 4 bases at V and 6 bases at J, with 19 bases in the middle. This CDR3 region has 15 residues. The CDR3 coding sequence is TGTGCCAGCAGCTCAACCGGGAGCTCAATGGGCGAGCAGTACTTC. Translating it yields CASSSTGSSMGEQYF.

The chain has TRBV18 and TRBJ1-3; D remains ambiguous. The V gene's germline CDR1 is KGHSH and CDR2 LQKENI. Trimming shortened V by 6 bases and J by 0 bases, and 21 bases separated the two germline ends. The CDR3 is 18 residues long. This CDR3 is CASSSTAPSLISGNTIYF. The CDR3 DNA follows: TGTGCCAGCTCTTCTACAGCCCCCAGTCTTATCTCTGGAAACACCATATATTTT. The entire variable domain, with the rest obtained from reference TRBV18 and TRBJ1-3, is as follows: NAGVMQNPRHLVRRRGQEARLRCSPMKGHSHVYWYRQLPEEGLKFMVYLQKENIIDESGMPKERFSAEFPKEGPSILRIQQVVRGDSAAYFCASSSTAPSLISGNTIYFGEGSWLTVV.

The chain recombines TRBV28 with TRBJ2-7; possible D gene TRBD1, 5 bases. This CDR3 spans 14 amino acids. V shed 1 base and J shed 2 bases, with 9 bases lying between them. Germline-derived CDR1 and CDR2 are MDHEN and SYDVKM. The CDR3 reads CASSLFRVPYEQYF. The CDR3 DNA reads TGTGCCAGCAGTTTATTCAGGGTTCCCTACGAGCAGTACTTC.

The V call is TRBV4-1, the J call TRBJ1-2; D ambiguous. Germline CDR1 reads MGHRA; CDR2 reads YSYEKL. V lost 4 bases and J lost 6, with 12 bases in between. This CDR3 region has 13 residues. CDR3 in amino acids: CASSLGSLDGYTF. The CDR3 DNA sequence: TGCGCCAGCAGCCTCGGGAGCCTGGATGGCTACACCTTC.

This clone was counted a few times. The rearrangement uses TRBV6-5 and TRBJ1-4; weak D call: TRBD1 (6 bases). There are 15 residues in the CDR3. The germline V gene has CDR1 MNHEY and CDR2 SVGAGI. With 5 bases removed from V and 8 bases from J, the gap between germline ends came to 18 bases. CDR3 region: CASSPGTLGREKLFF. Written as DNA, the CDR3 is TGTGCCAGCAGTCCCGGGACATTAGGAAGGGAAAAACTGTTTTTT.

Points on this clone: This same CDR3 is encoded by further DNA sequences in the sample. The chain couples TRBV15 to TRBJ2-1; weak D call: TRBD1 (7 bases). The V gene lost 2 bases and the J gene lost 4 bases, with 18 bases spanning the gap. This CDR3 region has 17 residues. Looked up from germline, CDR1 is LNHNV and CDR2 is YYDKDF (reference sequence). This CDR3 reads CATSRSPATGTYNEQFF. The CDR3 bases are TGTGCCACCAGCAGATCACCAGCGACAGGGACTTACAATGAGCAGTTCTTC.

J is TRBJ2-1 and V is TRBV7-2; D might be TRBD2 (5 bases). Germline CDR1 reads SGHTA; CDR2 reads FQGNSA. There are 17 residues in the CDR3. V dropped 4 bases and J dropped 7 bases, with 23 bases sitting between them. This CDR3 reads CASSSPPGSPGLNEQFF. The DNA for the CDR3 is TGTGCCAGCAGCTCTCCCCCGGGGTCCCCCGGCTTGAATGAGCAGTTCTTC.

The V gene is TRBV10-3, the J gene TRBJ2-1, with 8 bases fitting TRBD1. Germline V gives CDR1 ENHRY, CDR2 SYGVKD. The trim removed 4 bases at V and 3 bases at J, leaving 2 bases unmatched. The CDR3 is 14 residues long. The CDR3 spells CAISGTGNYNEQFF. The CDR3, as DNA: TGTGCCATCAGTGGGACAGGGAACTACAATGAGCAGTTCTTC.

The chain is built from TRBV10-3 and TRBJ2-3; D is possibly TRBD1 (5 bases). The CDR3 is made up of 15 amino acids. CDR1 is ENHRY, CDR2 SYGVKD, per germline. Between the trimmed V and J ends, which lost 4 bases and 2 bases, there was a span of 13 bases. The CDR3 region is CAISGSGPYTDTQYF. The DNA of the CDR3 is TGTGCCATCAGTGGATCAGGGCCCTACACAGATACGCAGTATTTT.

The V call is TRBV10-3, the J call TRBJ1-5; D possibly corresponds to TRBD1 (5 bases). This CDR3 has 16 residues. Germline-derived CDR1 and CDR2 are ENHRY and SYGVKD. Trimming removed 2 bases at V and 1 base at J, with 12 bases between. The CDR3 sequence: CAISEETVGSNQPQHF. DNA for the CDR3: TGTGCCATCAGTGAGGAGACAGTCGGGAGCAATCAGCCCCAGCATTTT.

The rearrangement joins TRBV30 to TRBJ2-7, with D possibly TRBD1 on 6 matching bases. The CDR3 is 17 amino acids. Trimming removed 2 bases from V and 5 bases from J, with 25 bases in between. Germline CDR1 reads GTSNPN; CDR2 reads SVGIG (reference sequence). DNA of the CDR3: TGTGCCTGGAGTACTCAAGCCCGGGACAAGGGTTGGGACGAGCAGTACTTC. Its translation is CAWSTQARDKGWDEQYF.

This chain uses TRBV6-2 or TRBV6-3 with TRBJ2-6; 9 nucleotides line up with TRBD1. V lost 5 bases to trimming and J lost 3 bases; unmatched junction nucleotides: 11. Germline CDR1 is MNHEY and CDR2 is SVGEGT. There are 18 residues in the CDR3. CDR3: CASSTPGQGLRGANVLTF. In DNA, the CDR3 is TGTGCCAGCAGTACCCCGGGACAGGGACTACGTGGGGCCAACGTCCTGACTTTC.

V gene TRBV6-4 combines with J gene TRBJ2-3; no firm D call. Germline V gives CDR1 MRHNA, CDR2 SNTAGT. The V end was cut by 6 bases, the J end by 1 base, with 14 bases between. The CDR3 extends over 15 amino acids. The CDR3: CASRDDTMGTDTQYF. In DNA form, the CDR3 reads TGTGCCAGCAGGGACGATACAATGGGCACAGATACGCAGTATTTT.

The chain employs TRBV19 and TRBJ1-5, with D possibly matching TRBD1 (6 bases). Germline V CDR1 and CDR2: LNHDA, SQIVND (reference sequence). The ends were cut back, 9 bases at V and 3 bases at J, with 15 bases in the middle. There are 14 residues in the CDR3. This CDR3 reads CARGGGGINQPQHF. CDR3 nucleotides: TGTGCCAGAGGGGGAGGGGGGATCAATCAGCCCCAGCATTTT.

The V gene is TRBV3-1 (or the pseudogene TRBV3-2), the J gene TRBJ1-2; D not resolved. Looked up from germline, CDR1 is LGHDT and CDR2 is YNNKEL (reference sequence). The CDR3 spans 13 residues. V lost 1 base and J lost 8, with 11 bases in between. CDR3 amino acids: CASSQVTAQGYTF. CDR3 bases: TGTGCCAGCAGCCAAGTCACAGCTCAAGGCTACACCTTC.

The chain combines TRBV6-2 or TRBV6-3 with TRBJ2-2; 9 bases are shared with TRBD1. This CDR3 spans 17 amino acids. Per the germline V gene, CDR1 is MNHEY and CDR2 is SVGEGT. Germline trimming cut 2 bases from V and 4 bases from J; bases unmatched to any gene: 8. The CDR3 coding sequence is TGTGCCAGCAGTTACCGCCCGGGACAGGGCGGCACCGGGGAGCTGTTTTTT. Amino acid sequence: CASSYRPGQGGTGELFF.

CDR3 protein: CASSRQGLNYGYTF. CDR3 DNA: TGTGCCAGCAGCCGACAGGGTCTGAACTATGGCTACACCTTC. This chain uses TRBV11-3 with TRBJ1-2; 7 bases are shared with TRBD1. CDR1 is SGHNT, CDR2 YENEEA, per germline. This CDR3 has 14 amino acids. The J segment lost 2 bases and the V segment lost 5 bases, leaving 5 bases of the junction unmatched.

V is TRBV7-9 and J is TRBJ1-2; unclear D gene. This CDR3 is 14 amino acids long. Germline CDR1 is SEHNR and CDR2 is FQNEAQ (reference sequence). V lost 5 bases to trimming and J lost 0 bases, with 10 bases between them. DNA of the CDR3: TGTGCCAGCAGCACAGACCCGTCTAACTATGGCTACACCTTC. It encodes CASSTDPSNYGYTF.

The gene calls are TRBV3-1 (or the pseudogene TRBV3-2) and TRBJ2-7, with 8 nucleotides matching TRBD1. CDR3 length: 14 amino acids. The trim removed 6 bases at V and 2 bases at J, leaving 6 bases unmatched. CDR1 is LGHDT and CDR2 is YNNKEL in the germline V gene (reference sequence). CDR3 nucleotide sequence: TGTGCCAGCAGGGACAGGGACGACACCTACGAGCAGTACTTC. Encoded protein: CASRDRDDTYEQYF.

V and J are TRBV4-1 and TRBJ2-2; D is perhaps TRBD2 (5 bases). This CDR3 comprises 14 residues. Trimming left V 0 bases short and J 13 bases short, with 15 bases between. The germline V gene has CDR1 MGHRA and CDR2 YSYEKL. CDR3 in DNA: TGCGCCAGCAGCCAAGATGGCGGCCGGGCGGGGCTGTTTTTT. Its protein product is CASSQDGGRAGLFF.

The chain is built from TRBV29-1 and TRBJ1-1; tentative D call: TRBD1 (5 bases). With 4 bases removed from V and 1 base from J, the gap between germline ends came to 10 bases. CDR3 length equals 13 residues. Germline loops: CDR1 SQVTM, CDR2 ANQGSEA. CDR3: CSVARAQNTEAFF. CDR3 sequence (DNA): TGCAGCGTTGCCAGGGCGCAGAACACTGAAGCTTTCTTT.

V usage is TRBV11-1 and J usage is TRBJ1-1; 7 positions agree with TRBD1. The CDR3 runs 15 residues. With V trimmed by 0 bases and J by 5 bases, 6 bases remained unmatched. Germline loops: CDR1 SGHAT, CDR2 FQDESV (reference sequence). The CDR3 spells CASSLAVGRGTEAFF. The CDR3 DNA reads as TGTGCCAGCAGCTTAGCGGTCGGCAGGGGGACTGAAGCTTTCTTT.